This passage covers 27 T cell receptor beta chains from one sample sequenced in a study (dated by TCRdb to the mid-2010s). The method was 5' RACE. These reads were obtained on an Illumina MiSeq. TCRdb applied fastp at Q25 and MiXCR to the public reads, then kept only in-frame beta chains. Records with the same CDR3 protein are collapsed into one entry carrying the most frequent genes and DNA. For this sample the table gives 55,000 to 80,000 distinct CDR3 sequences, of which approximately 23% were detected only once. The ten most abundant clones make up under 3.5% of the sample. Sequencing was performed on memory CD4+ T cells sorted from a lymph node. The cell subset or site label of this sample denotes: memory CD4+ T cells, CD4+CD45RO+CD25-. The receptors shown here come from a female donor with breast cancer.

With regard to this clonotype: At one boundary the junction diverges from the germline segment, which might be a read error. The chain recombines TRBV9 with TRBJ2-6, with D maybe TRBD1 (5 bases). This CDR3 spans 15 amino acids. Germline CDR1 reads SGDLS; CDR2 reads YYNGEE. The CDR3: CASSVWNSGANVPTF. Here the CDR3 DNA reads TGTGCCAGCAGCGTATGGAACTCTGGGGCCAACGTCCCGACTTTC.

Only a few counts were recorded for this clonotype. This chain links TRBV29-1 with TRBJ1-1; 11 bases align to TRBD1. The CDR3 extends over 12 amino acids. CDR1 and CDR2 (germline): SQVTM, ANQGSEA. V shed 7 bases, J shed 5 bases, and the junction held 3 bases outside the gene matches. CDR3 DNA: TGCAGCGCCGGGACAGGGGGAACTGAAGCTTTCTTT. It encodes CSAGTGGTEAFF.

CDR3 protein: CASSLGLVKNEQFF. The CDR3 DNA sequence: TGTGCCAGCAGTTTGGGACTAGTTAAAAATGAGCAGTTCTTC. The chain has TRBV13 and TRBJ2-1; TRBD2 matches 8 bases. CDR1 and CDR2 (germline): PRHDT, FYEKMQ (reference sequence). V gave up 6 bases and J gave up 7 bases; unmatched junction bases: 8. The CDR3 length is 14 residues. Complete variable domain (other parts from reference TRBV13 and TRBJ2-1): AAGVIQSPRHLIKEKRETATLKCYPIPRHDTVYWYQQGPGQDPQFLISFYEKMQSDKGSIPDRFSAQQFSDYHSELNMSSLELGDSALYFCASSLGLVKNEQFFGPGTRLTVL.

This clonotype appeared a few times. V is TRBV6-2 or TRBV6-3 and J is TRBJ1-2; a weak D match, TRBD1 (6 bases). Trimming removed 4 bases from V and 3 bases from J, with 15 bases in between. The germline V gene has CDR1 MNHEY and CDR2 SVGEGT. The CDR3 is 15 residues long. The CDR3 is CASSWGAGADYGYTF. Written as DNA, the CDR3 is TGTGCCAGCAGTTGGGGCGCAGGGGCGGACTATGGCTACACCTTC.

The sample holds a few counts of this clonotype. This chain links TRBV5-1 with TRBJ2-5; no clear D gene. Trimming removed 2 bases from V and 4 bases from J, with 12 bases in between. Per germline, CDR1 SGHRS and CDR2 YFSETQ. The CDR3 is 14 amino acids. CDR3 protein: CASSFPSAGETQYF. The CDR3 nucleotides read TGCGCCAGCAGCTTTCCCTCCGCCGGAGAGACCCAGTACTTC.

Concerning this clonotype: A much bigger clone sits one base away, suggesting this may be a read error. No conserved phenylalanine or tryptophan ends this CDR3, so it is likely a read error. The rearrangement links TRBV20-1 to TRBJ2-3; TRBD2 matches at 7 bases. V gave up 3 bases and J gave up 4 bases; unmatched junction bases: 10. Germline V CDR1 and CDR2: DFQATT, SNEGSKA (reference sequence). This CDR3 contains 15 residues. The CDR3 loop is CSASGGSTTPDTQYS. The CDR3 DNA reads TGCAGTGCTAGTGGCGGGAGCACCACCCCAGATACGCAGTATTCT.

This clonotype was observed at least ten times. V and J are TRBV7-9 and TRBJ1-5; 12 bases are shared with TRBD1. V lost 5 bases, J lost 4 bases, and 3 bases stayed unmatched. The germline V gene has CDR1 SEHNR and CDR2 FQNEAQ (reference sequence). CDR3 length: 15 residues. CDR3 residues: CASSPGQGANQPQHF. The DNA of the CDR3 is TGTGCCAGCAGCCCGGGACAGGGGGCGAATCAGCCCCAGCATTTT.

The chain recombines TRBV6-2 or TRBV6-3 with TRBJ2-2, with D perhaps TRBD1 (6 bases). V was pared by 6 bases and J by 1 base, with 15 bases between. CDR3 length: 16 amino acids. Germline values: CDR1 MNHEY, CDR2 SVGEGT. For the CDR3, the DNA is TGTGCCAGCAGCCTTCGGACAGACATGAACACCGGGGAGCTGTTTTTT. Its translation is CASSLRTDMNTGELFF.

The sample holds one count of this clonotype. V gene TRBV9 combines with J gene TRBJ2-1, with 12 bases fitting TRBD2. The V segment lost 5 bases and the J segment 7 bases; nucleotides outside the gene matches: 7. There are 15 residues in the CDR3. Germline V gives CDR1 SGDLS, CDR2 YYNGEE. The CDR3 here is CASRRSSGGANEQFF. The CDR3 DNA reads TGTGCCAGCAGACGCTCTAGCGGGGGGGCAAATGAGCAGTTCTTC.

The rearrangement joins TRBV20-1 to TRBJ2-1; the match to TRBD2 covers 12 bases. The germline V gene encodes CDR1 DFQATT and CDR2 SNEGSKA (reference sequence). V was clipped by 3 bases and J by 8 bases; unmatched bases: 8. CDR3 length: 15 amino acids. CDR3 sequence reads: CSARPTSGSSDEQFF. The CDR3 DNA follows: TGCAGTGCTAGGCCGACTAGCGGGAGTTCCGATGAGCAGTTCTTC.

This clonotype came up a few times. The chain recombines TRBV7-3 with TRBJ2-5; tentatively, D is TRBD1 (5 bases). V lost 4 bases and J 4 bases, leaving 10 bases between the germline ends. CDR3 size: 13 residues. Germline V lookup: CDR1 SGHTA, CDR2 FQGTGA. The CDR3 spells CASSSSGSETQYF. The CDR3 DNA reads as TGTGCCAGCAGCTCATCAGGGTCAGAGACCCAGTACTTC.

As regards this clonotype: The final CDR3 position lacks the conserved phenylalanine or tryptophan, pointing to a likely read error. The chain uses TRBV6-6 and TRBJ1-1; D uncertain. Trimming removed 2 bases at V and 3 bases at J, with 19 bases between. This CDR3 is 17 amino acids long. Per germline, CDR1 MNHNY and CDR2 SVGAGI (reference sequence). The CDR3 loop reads CASSYLNTRPSDTEAFL. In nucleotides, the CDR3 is TGTGCCAGCAGTTACCTCAACACCCGCCCCTCGGACACTGAAGCTTTCCTT.

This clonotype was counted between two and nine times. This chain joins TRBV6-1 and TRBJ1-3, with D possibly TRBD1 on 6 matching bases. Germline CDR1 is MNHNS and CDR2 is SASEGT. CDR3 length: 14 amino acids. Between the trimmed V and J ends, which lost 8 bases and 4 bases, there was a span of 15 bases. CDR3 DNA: TGTGCCAGCGGAGCAGGGGACTTCGGAAACACCATATATTTT. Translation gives CASGAGDFGNTIYF.

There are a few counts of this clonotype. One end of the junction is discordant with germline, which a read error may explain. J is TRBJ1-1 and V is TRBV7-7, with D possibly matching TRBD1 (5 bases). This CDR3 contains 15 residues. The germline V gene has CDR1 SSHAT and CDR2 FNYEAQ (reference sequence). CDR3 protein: CASSPPNPGDTEAFF. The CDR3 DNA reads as TGTGCTAGCAGCCCCCCCAATCCGGGGGACACTGAAGCTTTCTTT.

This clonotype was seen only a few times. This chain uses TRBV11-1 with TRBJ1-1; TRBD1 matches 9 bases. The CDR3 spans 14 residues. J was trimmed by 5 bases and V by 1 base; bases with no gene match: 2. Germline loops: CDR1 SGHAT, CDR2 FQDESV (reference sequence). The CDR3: CASSLGTGVTEAFF. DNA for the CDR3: TGTGCCAGCAGCTTAGGGACAGGGGTTACTGAAGCTTTCTTT.

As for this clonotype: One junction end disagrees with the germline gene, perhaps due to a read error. The CDR3, as DNA: TGCGCCAGCAGGGGGACATTGAAGAACACTGGAGCTTTCTTC. This codes for CASRGTLKNTGAFF. This sequence joins TRBV4-1 and TRBJ1-1; perhaps TRBD1 as D (6 bases). The germline V gene has CDR1 MGHRA and CDR2 YSYEKL. CDR3 length: 14 amino acids.

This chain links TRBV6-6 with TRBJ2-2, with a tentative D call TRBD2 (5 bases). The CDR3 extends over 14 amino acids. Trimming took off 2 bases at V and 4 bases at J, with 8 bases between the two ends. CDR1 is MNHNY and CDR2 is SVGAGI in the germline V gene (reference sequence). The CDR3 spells CASSYRGVTGELFF. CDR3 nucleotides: TGTGCCAGCAGTTACCGGGGAGTCACCGGGGAGCTGTTTTTT.

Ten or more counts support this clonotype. The CDR3 is CASSSSGLRSYEQYF. The CDR3 DNA follows: TGCGCCAGCAGCTCCTCCGGACTGCGCTCCTACGAGCAGTACTTC. The chain combines TRBV5-1 with TRBJ2-7, with D perhaps matching TRBD2 (5 bases). The V gene lost 3 bases and the J gene lost 0 bases, with 13 bases spanning the gap. CDR1 is SGHRS and CDR2 is YFSETQ in the germline V gene. This CDR3 is built from 15 residues.

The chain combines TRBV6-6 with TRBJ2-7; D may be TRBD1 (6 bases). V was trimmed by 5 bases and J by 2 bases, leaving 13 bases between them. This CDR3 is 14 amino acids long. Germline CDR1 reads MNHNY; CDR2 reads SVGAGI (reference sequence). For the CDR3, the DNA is TGTGCCAGCAGTCTTGGACAGAACCCCTACGAGCAGTACTTC. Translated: CASSLGQNPYEQYF.

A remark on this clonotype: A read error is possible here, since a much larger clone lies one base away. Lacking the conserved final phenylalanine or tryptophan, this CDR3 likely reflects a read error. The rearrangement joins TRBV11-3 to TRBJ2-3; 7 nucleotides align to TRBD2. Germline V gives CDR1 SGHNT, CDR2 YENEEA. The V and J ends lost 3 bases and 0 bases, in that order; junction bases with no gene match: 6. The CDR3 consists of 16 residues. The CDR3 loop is CASSFGGGVSTDTQYS. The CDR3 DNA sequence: TGTGCCAGCAGCTTTGGGGGGGGAGTAAGCACAGATACGCAGTATTCT.

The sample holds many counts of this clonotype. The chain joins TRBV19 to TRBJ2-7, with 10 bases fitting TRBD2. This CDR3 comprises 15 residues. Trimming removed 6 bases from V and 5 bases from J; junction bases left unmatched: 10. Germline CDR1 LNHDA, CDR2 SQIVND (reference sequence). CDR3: CASSPLASGRHEQYF. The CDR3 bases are TGTGCCAGTAGCCCATTAGCTAGCGGGAGACACGAGCAGTACTTC.

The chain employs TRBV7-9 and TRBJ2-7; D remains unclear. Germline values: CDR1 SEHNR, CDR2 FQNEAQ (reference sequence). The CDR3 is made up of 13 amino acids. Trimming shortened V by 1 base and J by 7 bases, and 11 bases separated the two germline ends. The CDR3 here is CASSLGWLVEQYF. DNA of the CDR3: TGTGCCAGCAGCTTAGGGTGGCTAGTAGAGCAGTACTTC.

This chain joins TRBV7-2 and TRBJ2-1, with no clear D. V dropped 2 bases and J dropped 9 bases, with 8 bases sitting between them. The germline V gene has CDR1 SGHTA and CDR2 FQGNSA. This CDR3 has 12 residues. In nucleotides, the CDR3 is TGTGCCAGCAGCTTAATGCGCCCTGAGCAGTTCTTC. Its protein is CASSLMRPEQFF.

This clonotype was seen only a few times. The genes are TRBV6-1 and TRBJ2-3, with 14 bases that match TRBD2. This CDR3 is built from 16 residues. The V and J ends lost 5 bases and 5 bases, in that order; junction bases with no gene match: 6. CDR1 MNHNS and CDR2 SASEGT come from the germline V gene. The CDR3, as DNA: TGTGCCAGCAGTCCGGGACTAGCGGGAGTGGGAGATACGCAGTATTTT. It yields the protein CASSPGLAGVGDTQYF.

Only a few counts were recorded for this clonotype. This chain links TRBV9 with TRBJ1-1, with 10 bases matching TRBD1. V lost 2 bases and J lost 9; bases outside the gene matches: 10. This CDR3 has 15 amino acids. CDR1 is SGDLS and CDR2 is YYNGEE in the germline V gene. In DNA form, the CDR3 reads TGTGCCAGCAGCGTTGGGACAGGGGCCCTCGGGAAAGCTTTCTTT. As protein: CASSVGTGALGKAFF.

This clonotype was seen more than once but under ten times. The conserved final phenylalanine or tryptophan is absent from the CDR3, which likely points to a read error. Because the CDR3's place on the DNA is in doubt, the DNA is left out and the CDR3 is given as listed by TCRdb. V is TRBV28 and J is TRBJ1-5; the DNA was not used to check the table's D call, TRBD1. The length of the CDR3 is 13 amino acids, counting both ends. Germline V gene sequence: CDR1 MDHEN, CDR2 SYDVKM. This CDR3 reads CASQWTVNQPHHY.

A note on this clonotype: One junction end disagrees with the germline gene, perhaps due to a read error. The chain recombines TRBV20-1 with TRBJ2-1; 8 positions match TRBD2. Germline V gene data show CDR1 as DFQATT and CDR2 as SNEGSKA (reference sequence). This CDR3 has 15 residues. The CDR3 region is CSADPGLVSYNEQCF. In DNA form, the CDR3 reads TGCAGTGCGGATCCGGGACTAGTGTCCTACAATGAGCAGTGCTTC.